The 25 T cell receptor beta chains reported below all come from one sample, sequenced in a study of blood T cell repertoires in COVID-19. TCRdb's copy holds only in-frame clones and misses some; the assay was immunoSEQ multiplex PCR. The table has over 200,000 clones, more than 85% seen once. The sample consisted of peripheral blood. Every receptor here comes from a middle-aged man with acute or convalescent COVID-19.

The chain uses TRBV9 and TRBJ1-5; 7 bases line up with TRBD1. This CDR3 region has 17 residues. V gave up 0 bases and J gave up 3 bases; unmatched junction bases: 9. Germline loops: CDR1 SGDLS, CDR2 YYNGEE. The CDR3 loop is CASSVALDRKNNQPQHF. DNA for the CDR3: TGTGCCAGCAGCGTAGCTCTGGACAGGAAAAACAATCAGCCCCAGCATTTT.

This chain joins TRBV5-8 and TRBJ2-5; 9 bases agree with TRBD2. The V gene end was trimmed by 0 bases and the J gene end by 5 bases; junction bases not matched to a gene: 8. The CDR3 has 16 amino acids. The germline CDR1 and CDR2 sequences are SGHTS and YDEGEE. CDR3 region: CASSLGVAGEKETQYF. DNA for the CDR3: TGTGCCAGCAGCTTGGGGGTAGCGGGAGAGAAGGAGACCCAGTACTTC. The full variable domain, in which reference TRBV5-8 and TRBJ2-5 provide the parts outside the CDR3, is EAGVTQSPTHLIKTRGQQATLRCSPISGHTSVYWYQQALGLGLQFLLWYDEGEERNRGNFPPRFSGRQFPNYSSELNVNALELEDSALYLCASSLGVAGEKETQYFGPGTRLLVL.

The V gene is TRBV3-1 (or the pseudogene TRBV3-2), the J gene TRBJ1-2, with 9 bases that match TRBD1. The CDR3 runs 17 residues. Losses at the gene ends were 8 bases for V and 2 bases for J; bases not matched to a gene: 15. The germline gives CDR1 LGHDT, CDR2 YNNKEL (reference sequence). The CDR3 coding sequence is TGTGCCAGCGGAAAACTCCCGGGACAGGGTGAAAACTATGGCTACACCTTC. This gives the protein CASGKLPGQGENYGYTF.

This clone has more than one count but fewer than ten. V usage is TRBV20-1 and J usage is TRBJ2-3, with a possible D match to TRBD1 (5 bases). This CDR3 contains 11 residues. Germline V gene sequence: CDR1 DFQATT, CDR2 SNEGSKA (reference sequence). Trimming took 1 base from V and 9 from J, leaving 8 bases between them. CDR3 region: CSARVQGTQYF. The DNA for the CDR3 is TGCAGTGCTAGAGTCCAGGGAACGCAGTATTTT.

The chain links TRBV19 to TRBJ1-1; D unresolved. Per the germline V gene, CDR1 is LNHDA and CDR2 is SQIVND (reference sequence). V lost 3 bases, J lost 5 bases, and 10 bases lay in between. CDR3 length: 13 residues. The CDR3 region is CASSIGRRTEAFF. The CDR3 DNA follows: TGTGCCAGTAGTATCGGCAGGCGTACTGAAGCTTTCTTT. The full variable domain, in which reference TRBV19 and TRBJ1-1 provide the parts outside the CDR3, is DGGITQSPKYLFRKEGQNVTLSCEQNLNHDAMYWYRQDPGQGLRLIYYSQIVNDFQKGDIAEGYSVSREKKESFPLTVTSAQKNPTAFYLCASSIGRRTEAFFGQGTRLTVV.

CDR3 residues: CASSQSTGLGNEQFF. The CDR3 DNA is TGTGCCAGCAGTCAATCAACGGGATTGGGCAATGAGCAGTTCTTC. The chain is built from TRBV2 and TRBJ2-1; tentatively, D is TRBD2 (5 bases). The V end lost 5 bases, the J end lost 6 bases, and 17 bases lay between the germline ends. CDR1 and CDR2 (germline): SNHLY, FYNNEI. CDR3 size: 15 residues.

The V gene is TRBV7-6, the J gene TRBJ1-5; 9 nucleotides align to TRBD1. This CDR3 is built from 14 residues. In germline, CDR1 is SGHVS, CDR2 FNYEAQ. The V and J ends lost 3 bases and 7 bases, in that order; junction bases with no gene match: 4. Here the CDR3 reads CASSFPGQGQPQHF. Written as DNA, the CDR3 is TGTGCCAGCAGCTTCCCGGGACAGGGACAGCCCCAGCATTTT.

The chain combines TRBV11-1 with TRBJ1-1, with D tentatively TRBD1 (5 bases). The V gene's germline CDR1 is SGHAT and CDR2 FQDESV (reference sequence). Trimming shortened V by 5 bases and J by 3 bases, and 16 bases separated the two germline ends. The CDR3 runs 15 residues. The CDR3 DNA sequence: TGTGCCAGCAGCCCACCAAGGGGCAGGGACACTGAAGCTTTCTTT. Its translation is CASSPPRGRDTEAFF.

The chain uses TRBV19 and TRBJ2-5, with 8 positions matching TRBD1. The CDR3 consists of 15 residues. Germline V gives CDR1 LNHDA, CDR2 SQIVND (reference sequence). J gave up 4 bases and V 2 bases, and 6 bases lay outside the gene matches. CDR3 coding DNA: TGTGCCAGTAGTATACGACAGGGGAGCGCAGAGACCCAGTACTTC. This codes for CASSIRQGSAETQYF.

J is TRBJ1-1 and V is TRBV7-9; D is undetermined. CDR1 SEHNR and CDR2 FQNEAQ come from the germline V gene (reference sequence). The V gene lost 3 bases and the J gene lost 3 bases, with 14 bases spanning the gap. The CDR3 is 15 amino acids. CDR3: CASSLGPVAYTEAFF. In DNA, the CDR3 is TGTGCCAGCAGCTTGGGCCCGGTGGCCTACACTGAAGCTTTCTTT.

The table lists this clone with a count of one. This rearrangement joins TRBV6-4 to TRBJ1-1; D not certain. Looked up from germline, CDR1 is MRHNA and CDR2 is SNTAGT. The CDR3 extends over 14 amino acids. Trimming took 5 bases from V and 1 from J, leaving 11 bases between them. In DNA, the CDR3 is TGTGCCAGCAGTCGTCAGGTGGGGAACACTGAAGCTTTCTTT. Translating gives CASSRQVGNTEAFF.

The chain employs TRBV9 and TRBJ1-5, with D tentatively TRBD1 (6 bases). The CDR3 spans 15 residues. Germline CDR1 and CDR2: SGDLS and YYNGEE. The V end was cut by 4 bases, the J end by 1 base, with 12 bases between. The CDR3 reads CASSRGGWSNQPQHF. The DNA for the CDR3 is TGTGCCAGCAGCCGAGGGGGATGGAGCAATCAGCCCCAGCATTTT.

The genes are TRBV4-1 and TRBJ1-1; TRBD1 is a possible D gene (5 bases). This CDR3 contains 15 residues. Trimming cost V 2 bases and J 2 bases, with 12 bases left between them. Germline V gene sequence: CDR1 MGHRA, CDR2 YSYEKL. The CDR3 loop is CASSQSPGSNTEAFF. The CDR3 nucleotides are TGCGCCAGCAGCCAATCTCCAGGGTCAAACACTGAAGCTTTCTTT.

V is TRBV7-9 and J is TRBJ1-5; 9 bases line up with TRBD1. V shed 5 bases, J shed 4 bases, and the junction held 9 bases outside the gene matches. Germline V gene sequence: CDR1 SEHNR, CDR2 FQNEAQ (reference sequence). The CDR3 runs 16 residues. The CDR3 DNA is TGTGCCAGCAGCCACACAGGGGGCCGGCGTAATCAGCCCCAGCATTTT. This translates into CASSHTGGRRNQPQHF. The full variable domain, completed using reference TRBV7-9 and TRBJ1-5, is DTGVSQNPRHKITKRGQNVTFRCDPISEHNRLYWYRQTLGQGPEFLTYFQNEAQLEKSRLLSDRFSAERPKGSFSTLEIQRTEQGDSAMYLCASSHTGGRRNQPQHFGDGTRLSIL.

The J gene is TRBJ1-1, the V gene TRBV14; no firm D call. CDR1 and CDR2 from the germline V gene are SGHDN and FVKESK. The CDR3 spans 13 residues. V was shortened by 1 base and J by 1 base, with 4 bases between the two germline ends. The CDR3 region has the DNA TGTGCCAGCAGCCAAGGAGGGAACACTGAAGCTTTCTTT. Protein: CASSQGGNTEAFF.

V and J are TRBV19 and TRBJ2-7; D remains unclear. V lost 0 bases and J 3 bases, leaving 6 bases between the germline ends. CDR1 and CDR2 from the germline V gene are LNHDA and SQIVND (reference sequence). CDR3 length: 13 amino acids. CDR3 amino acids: CASSIELFYEQYF. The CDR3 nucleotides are TGTGCCAGTAGTATAGAACTATTCTACGAGCAGTACTTC.

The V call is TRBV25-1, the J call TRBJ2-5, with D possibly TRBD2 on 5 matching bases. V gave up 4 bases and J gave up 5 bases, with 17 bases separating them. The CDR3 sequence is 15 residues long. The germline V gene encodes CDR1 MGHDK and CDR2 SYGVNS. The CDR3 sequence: CASSVSRRMLETQYF. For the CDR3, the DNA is TGTGCCAGCAGTGTCTCCAGGAGGATGCTTGAGACCCAGTACTTC.

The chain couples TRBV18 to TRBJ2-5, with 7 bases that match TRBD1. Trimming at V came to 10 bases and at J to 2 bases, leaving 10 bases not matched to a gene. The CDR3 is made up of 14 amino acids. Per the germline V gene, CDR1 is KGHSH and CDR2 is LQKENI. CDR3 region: CATKLQGIQETQYF. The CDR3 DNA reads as TGTGCCACCAAGTTACAGGGGATTCAAGAGACCCAGTACTTC. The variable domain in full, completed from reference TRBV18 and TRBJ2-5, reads NAGVMQNPRHLVRRRGQEARLRCSPMKGHSHVYWYRQLPEEGLKFMVYLQKENIIDESGMPKERFSAEFPKEGPSILRIQQVVRGDSAAYFCATKLQGIQETQYFGPGTRLLVL.

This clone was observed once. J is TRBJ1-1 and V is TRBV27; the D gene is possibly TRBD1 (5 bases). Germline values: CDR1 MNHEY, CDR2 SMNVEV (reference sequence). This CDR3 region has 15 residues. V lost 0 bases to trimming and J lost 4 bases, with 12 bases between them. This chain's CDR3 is CASSLSWGAGTEAFF. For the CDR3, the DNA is TGTGCCAGCAGTTTATCGTGGGGCGCCGGCACTGAAGCTTTCTTT.

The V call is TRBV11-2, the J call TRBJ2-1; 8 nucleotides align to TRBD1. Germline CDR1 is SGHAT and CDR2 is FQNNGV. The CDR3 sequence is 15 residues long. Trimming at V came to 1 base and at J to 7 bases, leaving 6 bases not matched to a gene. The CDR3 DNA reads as TGTGCCAGCAGCTTAGCAGGGGGCGCTGGAAATGAGCAGTTCTTC. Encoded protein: CASSLAGGAGNEQFF.

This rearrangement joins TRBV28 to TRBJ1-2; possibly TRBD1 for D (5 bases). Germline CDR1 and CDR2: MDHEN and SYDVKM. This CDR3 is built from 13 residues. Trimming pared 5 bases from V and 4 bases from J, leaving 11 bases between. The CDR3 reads CASSPTEFYGYTF. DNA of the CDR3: TGTGCCAGCAGTCCGACAGAGTTCTATGGCTACACCTTC.

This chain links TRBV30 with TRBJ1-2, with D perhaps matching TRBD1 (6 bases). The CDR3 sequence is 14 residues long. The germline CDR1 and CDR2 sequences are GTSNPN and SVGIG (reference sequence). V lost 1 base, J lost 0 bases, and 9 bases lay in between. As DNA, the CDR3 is TGTGCCTGGAGTGAAGGGGGAGCTAACTATGGCTACACCTTC. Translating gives CAWSEGGANYGYTF. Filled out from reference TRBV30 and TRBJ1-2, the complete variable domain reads SQTIHQWPATLVQPVGSPLSLECTVEGTSNPNLYWYRQAAGRGLQLLFYSVGIGQISSEVPQNLSASRPQDRQFILSSKKLLLSDSGFYLCAWSEGGANYGYTFGSGTRLTVV.

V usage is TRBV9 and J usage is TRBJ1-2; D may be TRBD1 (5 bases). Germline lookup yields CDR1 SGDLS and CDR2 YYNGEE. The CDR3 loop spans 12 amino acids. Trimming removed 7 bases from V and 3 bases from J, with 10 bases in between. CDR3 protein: CASGQGHYGYTF. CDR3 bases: TGTGCCAGCGGGCAGGGTCACTATGGCTACACCTTC.

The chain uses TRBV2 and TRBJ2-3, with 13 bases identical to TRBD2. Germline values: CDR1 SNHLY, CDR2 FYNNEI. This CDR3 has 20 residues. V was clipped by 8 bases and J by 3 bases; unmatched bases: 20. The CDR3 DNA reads TGTGCCAGCCACCGACCCGAATCACTAGCGGGGGGGCCCTATACAGATACGCAGTATTTT. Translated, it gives CASHRPESLAGGPYTDTQYF.

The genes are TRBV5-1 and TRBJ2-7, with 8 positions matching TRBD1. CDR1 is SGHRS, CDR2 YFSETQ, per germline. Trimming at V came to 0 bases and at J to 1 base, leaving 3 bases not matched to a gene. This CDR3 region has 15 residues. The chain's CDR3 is CASSLAGGISYEQYF. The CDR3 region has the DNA TGCGCCAGCAGCTTGGCAGGGGGCATTTCCTACGAGCAGTACTTC.